This T cell receptor beta chain was sequenced in a study of chemoradiotherapy in HPV16-positive cancers. General study results and limits: Candidate HPV-specific clones and E7-related TCR motifs grew in tumor during treatment. Better recurrence-free survival went with HPV-responsive T-cell expansion in HPV16-positive patients. Only two HPV16-positive patients supplied the functional HPV-specificity definition.

Comment on this clone: What it binds is not known.

The CDR3 extends over 12 amino acids. The V end lost 2 bases, the J end lost 9 bases, and 8 bases lay between the germline ends. CDR1 is MNHNS, CDR2 SASEGT, per germline. Sequencing used immunoSEQ multiplex PCR; TCRdb keeps in-frame clones, though not all of them. The sample gives 25,000 to 30,000 clones, about four fifths of which show up once; around 5.5% is in the top ten. The genes are TRBV6-1 and TRBJ2-1; D gene ambiguous. The input for sequencing was blood, taken from a patient who underwent chemoradiotherapy. This TCR was sampled from a human donor with HPV-associated anogenital cancer. The CDR3: CASSEYGVEQFF. DNA of the CDR3: TGTGCCAGCAGTGAATATGGGGTTGAGCAGTTCTTC.